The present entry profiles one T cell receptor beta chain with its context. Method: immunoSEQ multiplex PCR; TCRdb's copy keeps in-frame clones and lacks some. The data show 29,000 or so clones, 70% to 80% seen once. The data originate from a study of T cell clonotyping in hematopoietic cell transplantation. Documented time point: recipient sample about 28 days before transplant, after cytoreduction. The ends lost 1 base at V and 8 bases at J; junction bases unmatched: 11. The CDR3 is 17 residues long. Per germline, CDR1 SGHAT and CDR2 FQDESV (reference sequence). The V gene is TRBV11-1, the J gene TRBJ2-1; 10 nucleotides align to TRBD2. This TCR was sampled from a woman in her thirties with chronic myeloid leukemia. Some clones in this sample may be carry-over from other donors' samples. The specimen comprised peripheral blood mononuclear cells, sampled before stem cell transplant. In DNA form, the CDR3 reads TGTGCCAGCAGCTTAGGATTCCTAGCGGGGGCTGGGGATGAGCAGTTCTTC. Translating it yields CASSLGFLAGAGDEQFF.